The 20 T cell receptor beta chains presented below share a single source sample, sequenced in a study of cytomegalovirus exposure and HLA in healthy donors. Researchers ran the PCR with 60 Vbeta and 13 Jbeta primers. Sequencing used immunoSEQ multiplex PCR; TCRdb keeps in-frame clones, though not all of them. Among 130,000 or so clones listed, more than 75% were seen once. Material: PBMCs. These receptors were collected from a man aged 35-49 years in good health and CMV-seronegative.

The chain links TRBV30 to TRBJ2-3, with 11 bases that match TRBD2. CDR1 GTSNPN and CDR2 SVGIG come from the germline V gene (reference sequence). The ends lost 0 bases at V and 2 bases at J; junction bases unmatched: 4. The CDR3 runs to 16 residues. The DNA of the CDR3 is TGTGCCTGGAGTGTACTACTAGCGGGAGTCACAGATACGCAGTATTTT. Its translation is CAWSVLLAGVTDTQYF.

Here the CDR3 reads CASSSDRVDYGYTF. Written as DNA, the CDR3 is TGCGCCAGCAGCAGCGACAGGGTCGACTATGGCTACACCTTC. This sequence joins TRBV5-1 and TRBJ1-2; 7 bases map to TRBD1. This CDR3 region has 14 residues. With 4 bases clipped from V and 3 bases from J, the junction kept 6 bases outside the gene matches. Germline CDR1 is SGHRS and CDR2 is YFSETQ.

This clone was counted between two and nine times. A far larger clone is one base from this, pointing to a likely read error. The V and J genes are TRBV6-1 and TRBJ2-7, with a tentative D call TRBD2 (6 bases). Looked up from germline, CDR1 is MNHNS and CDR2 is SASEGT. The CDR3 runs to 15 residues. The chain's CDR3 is CASSEEAGSSYDQYF. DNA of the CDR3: TGTGCCAGCAGTGAAGAGGCGGGGAGCTCCTACGACCAGTACTTC.

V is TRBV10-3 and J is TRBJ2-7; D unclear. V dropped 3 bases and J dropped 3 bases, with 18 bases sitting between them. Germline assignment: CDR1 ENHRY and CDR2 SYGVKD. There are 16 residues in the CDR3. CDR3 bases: TGTGCCATCAGTGATTTCGAGGCGCCGAACCTCTACGAGCAGTACTTC. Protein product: CAISDFEAPNLYEQYF.

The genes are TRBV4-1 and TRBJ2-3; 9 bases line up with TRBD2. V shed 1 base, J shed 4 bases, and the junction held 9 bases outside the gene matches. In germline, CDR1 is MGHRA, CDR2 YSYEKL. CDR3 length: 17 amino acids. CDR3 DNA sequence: TGCGCCAGCAGCCAAGTACGCGGGGGGGCTGAGGCAGATACGCAGTATTTT. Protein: CASSQVRGGAEADTQYF.

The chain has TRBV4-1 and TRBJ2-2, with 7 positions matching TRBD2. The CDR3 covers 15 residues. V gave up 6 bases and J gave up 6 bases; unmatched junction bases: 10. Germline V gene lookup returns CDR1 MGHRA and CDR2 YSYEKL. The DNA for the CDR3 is TGCGCCAGCAGTCTTATGGGGGGGGACGCCGGGGAGCTGTTTTTT. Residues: CASSLMGGDAGELFF.

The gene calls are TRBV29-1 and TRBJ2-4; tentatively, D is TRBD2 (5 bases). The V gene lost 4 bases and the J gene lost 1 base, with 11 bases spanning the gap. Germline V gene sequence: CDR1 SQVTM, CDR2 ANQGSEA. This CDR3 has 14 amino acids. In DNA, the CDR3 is TGCAGCGTTGTAGGCGGGCCTGCCAAAAACATTCAGTACTTC. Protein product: CSVVGGPAKNIQYF.

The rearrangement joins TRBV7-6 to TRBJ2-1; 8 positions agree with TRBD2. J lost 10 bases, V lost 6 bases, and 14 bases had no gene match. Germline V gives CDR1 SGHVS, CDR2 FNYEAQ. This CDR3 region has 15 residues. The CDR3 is CASSLTGGGVYEQFF. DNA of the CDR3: TGTGCCAGCAGTCTGACGGGGGGGGGCGTATACGAGCAGTTCTTC.

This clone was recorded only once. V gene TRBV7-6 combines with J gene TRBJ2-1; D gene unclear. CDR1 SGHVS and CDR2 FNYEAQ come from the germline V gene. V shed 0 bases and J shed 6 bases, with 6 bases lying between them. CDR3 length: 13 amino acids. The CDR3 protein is CASSLASSNEQFF. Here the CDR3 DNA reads TGTGCCAGCAGCTTAGCTAGCAGCAATGAGCAGTTCTTC.

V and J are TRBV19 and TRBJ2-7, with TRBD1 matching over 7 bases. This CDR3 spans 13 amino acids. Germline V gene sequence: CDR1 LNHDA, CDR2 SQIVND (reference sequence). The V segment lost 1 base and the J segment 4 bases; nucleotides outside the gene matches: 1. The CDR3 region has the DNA TGTGCCAGTAGTATAGTGGACAGGTACGAGCAGTACTTC. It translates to CASSIVDRYEQYF. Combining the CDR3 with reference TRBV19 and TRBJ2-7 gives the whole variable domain DGGITQSPKYLFRKEGQNVTLSCEQNLNHDAMYWYRQDPGQGLRLIYYSQIVNDFQKGDIAEGYSVSREKKESFPLTVTSAQKNPTAFYLCASSIVDRYEQYFGPGTRLTVT.

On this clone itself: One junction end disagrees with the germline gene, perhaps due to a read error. Here the CDR3 reads CSSSFSQITANTGELFF. The CDR3 DNA reads as TGTTCCAGCAGCTTTTCCCAAATCACAGCGAACACCGGGGAGCTGTTTTTT. This chain joins TRBV7-9 and TRBJ2-2; D is uncertain. Looked up from germline, CDR1 is SEHNR and CDR2 is FQNEAQ (reference sequence). The CDR3 covers 17 residues.

DNA for the CDR3: TGTGCCAGCAGTTACTGGGGACAGGGGTCTTACGAGCAGTACTTC. Its translation is CASSYWGQGSYEQYF. The chain combines TRBV6-6 with TRBJ2-7; 10 bases fit TRBD1. The V gene's germline CDR1 is MNHNY and CDR2 SVGAGI (reference sequence). The CDR3 extends over 15 amino acids. The junction had 4 bases not matched to a gene; V was cut back by 1 base and J by 4 bases.

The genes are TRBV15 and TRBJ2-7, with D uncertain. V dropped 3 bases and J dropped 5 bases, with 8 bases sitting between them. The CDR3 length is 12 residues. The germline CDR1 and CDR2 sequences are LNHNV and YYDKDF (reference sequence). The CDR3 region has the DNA TGTGCCACCAGCAGGTACAATGACGAGCAGTACTTC. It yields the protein CATSRYNDEQYF.

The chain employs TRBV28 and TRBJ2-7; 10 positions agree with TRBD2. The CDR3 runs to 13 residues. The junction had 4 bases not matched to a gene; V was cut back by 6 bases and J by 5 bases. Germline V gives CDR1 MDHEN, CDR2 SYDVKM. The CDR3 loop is CASSLAGAHEQYF. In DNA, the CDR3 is TGTGCCAGCAGCCTAGCGGGAGCCCACGAGCAGTACTTC.

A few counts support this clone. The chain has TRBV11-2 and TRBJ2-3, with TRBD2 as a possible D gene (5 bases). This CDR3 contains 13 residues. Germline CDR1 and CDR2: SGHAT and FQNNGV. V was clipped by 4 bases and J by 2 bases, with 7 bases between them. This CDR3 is CASSSLDTDTQYF. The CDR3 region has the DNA TGTGCCAGCAGCTCACTAGACACAGATACGCAGTATTTT.

CDR3 in DNA: TGTGCCAGCAGTTACGGCGGTTCATCTGAAGCTTTCTTT. It encodes CASSYGGSSEAFF. The V call is TRBV27, the J call TRBJ1-1; D is unclear. The CDR3 runs 13 residues. V was trimmed by 4 bases and J by 6 bases, leaving 12 bases between them. Germline V gene lookup returns CDR1 MNHEY and CDR2 SMNVEV (reference sequence).

DNA for the CDR3: TGTGCCAGCAGCCCGACTGGGTCCTACAATGAGCAGTTCTTC. It encodes CASSPTGSYNEQFF. The chain couples TRBV7-6 to TRBJ2-1; D is ambiguous. The V end lost 5 bases, the J end lost 1 base, and 9 bases lay between the germline ends. CDR3 length equals 14 residues. Germline assignment: CDR1 SGHVS and CDR2 FNYEAQ. Together with reference TRBV7-6 and TRBJ2-1, the CDR3 gives the full variable domain: GAGVSQSPRYKVTKRGQDVALRCDPISGHVSLYWYRQALGQGPEFLTYFNYEAQQDKSGLPNDRFSAERPEGSISTLTIQRTEQRDSAMYRCASSPTGSYNEQFFGPGTRLTVL.

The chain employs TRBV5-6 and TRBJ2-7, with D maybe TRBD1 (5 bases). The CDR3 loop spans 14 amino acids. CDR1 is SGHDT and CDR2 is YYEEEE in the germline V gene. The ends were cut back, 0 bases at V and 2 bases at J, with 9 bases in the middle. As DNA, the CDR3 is TGTGCCAGCAGCTTGGGACAGTCAACCTACGAGCAGTACTTC. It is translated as CASSLGQSTYEQYF.

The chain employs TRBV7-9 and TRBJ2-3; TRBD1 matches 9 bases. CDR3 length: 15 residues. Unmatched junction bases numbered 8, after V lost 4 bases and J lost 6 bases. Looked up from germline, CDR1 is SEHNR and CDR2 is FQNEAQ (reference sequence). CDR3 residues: CASSSTGTGRDTQYF. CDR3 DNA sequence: TGTGCCAGCAGCTCAACCGGGACAGGGAGGGATACGCAGTATTTT.

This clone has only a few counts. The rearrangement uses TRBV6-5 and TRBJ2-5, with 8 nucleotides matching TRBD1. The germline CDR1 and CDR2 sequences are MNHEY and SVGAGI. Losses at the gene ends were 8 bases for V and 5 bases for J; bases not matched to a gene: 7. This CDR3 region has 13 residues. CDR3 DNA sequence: TGTGCCAGCCGACAGGGGTGGGAGGAGACCCAGTACTTC. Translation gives CASRQGWEETQYF.